The source of this TCR beta chain is a study of cytomegalovirus exposure and HLA in healthy donors. The overall study: Genotyping of roughly 400 donors showed that 65% to 90% belonged to the Caucasian-associated ancestry cluster. Study results and limitations: According to the study, 180 or so TCR beta chains were cytomegalovirus-associated.

The study ran its PCR with 60 Vbeta and 13 Jbeta primers. Sequenced by immunoSEQ multiplex PCR; TCRdb stores in-frame clones only, minus some. The sample contains around 180,000 clones, more than 65% of which appear only once. Nominally healthy donors provided the samples, though records likely missed some immune exposures. Worth noting for this clone: The antigen is unknown.

The CDR3 is 16 amino acids. Germline loops: CDR1 KGHSH, CDR2 LQKENI. V shed 3 bases and J shed 5 bases, with 17 bases lying between them. The chain has TRBV18 and TRBJ2-1; D might be TRBD2 (7 bases). Sequenced input: PBMCs. The origin of this receptor is a young woman in good health and CMV-seropositive. CDR3 in DNA: TGTGCCAGCTCACCTCTTATCGGGGGGCCTAACAATGAGCAGTTCTTC. It specifies CASSPLIGGPNNEQFF.